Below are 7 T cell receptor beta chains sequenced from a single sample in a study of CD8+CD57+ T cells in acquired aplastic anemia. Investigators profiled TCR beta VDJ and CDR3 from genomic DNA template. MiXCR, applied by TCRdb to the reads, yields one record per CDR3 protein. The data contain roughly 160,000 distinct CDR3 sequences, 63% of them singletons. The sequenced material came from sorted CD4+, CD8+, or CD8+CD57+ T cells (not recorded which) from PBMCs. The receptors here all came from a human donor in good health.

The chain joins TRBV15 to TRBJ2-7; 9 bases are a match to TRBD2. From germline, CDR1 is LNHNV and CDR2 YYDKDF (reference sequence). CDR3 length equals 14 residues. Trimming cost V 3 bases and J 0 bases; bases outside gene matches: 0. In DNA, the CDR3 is TGTGCCACCAGCAGTAGCGGGAGCTCCTACGAGCAGTACTTC. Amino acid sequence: CATSSSGSSYEQYF.

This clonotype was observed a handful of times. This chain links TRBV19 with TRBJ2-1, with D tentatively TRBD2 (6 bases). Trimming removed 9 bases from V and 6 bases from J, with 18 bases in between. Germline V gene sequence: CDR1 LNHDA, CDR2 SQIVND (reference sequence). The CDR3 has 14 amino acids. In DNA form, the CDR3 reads TGTGCCAGCTGCACCGTGGCGGGACGCAATGAGCAGTTCTTC. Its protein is CASCTVAGRNEQFF.

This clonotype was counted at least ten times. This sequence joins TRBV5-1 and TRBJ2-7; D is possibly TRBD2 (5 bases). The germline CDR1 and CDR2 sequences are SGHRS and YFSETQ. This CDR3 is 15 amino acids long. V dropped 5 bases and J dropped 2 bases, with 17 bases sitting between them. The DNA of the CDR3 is TGCGCCAGCAGTCAACAATGGACGGGGACCTACGAGCAGTACTTC. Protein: CASSQQWTGTYEQYF.

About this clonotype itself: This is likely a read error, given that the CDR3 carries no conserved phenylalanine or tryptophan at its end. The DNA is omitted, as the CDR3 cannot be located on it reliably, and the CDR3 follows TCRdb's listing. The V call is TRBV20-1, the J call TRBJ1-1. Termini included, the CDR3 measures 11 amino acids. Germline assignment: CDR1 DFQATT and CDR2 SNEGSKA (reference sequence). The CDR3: CSAREIAGGFN.

The CDR3 DNA sequence: TGTGCCACCAGTGAGGGGGGGGGATACCAAGAGACCCAGTACTTC. Its protein product is CATSEGGGYQETQYF. The chain has TRBV24-1 and TRBJ2-5; 7 nucleotides match TRBD2. The CDR3 is made up of 15 amino acids. The junction had 4 bases not matched to a gene; V was cut back by 4 bases and J by 0 bases. Germline lookup yields CDR1 KGHDR and CDR2 SFDVKD.

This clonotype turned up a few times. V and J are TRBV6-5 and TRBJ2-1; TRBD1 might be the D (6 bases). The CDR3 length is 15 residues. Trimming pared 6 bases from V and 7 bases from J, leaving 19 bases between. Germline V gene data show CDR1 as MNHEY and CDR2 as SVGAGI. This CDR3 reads CASSPGQSYVNEQFF. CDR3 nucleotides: TGTGCCAGCAGCCCCGGACAGTCTTACGTGAATGAGCAGTTCTTC.

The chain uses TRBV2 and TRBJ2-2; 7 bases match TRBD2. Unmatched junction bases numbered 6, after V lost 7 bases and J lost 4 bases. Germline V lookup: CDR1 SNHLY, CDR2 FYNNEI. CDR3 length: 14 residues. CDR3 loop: CASIIAGVTGELFF. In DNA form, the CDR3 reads TGTGCCAGCATTATCGCGGGAGTCACCGGGGAGCTGTTTTTT.